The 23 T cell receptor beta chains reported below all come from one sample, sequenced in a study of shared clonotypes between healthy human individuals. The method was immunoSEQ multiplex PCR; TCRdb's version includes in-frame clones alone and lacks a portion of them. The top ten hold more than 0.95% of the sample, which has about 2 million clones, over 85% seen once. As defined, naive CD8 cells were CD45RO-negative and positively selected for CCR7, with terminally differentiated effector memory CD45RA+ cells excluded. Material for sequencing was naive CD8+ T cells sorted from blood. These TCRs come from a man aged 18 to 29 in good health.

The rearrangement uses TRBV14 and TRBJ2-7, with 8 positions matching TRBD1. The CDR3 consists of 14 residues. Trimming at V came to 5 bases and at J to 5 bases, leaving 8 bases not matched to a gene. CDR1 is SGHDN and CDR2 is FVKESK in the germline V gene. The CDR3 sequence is CASSFAGGVDEQYF. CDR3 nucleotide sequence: TGTGCCAGCAGCTTCGCAGGGGGCGTTGACGAGCAGTACTTC. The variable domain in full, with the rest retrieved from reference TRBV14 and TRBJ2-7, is EAGVTQFPSHSVIEKGQTVTLRCDPISGHDNLYWYRRVMGKEIKFLLHFVKESKQDESGMPNNRFLAERTGGTYSTLKVQPAELEDSGVYFCASSFAGGVDEQYFGPGTRLTVT.

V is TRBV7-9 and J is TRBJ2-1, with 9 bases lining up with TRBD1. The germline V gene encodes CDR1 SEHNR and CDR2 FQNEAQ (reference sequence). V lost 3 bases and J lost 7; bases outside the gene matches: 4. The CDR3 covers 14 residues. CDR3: CASSFGTGWNEQFF. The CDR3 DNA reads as TGTGCCAGCAGCTTCGGGACAGGGTGGAATGAGCAGTTCTTC.

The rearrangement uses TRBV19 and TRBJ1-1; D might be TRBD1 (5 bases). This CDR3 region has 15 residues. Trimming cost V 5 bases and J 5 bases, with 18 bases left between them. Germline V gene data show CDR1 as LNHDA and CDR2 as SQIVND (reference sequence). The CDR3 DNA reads TGTGCCAGTAGTCACCCGTGGGGGATGGGGACTGAAGCTTTCTTT. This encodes CASSHPWGMGTEAFF.

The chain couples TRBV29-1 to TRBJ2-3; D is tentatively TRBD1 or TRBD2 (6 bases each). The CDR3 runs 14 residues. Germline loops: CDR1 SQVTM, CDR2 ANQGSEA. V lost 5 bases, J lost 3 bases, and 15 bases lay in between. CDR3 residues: CSVLGGRLTDTQYF. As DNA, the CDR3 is TGCAGCGTTCTCGGGGGCCGTTTAACAGATACGCAGTATTTT.

The DNA of the CDR3 is TGCGCCAGCAGGGCGGGACAGGGGGTTTCGGCTCCTGAGCAGTTCTTC. Protein sequence: CASRAGQGVSAPEQFF. The genes are TRBV5-1 and TRBJ2-1; TRBD1 aligns across 11 bases. Germline loops: CDR1 SGHRS, CDR2 YFSETQ. V shed 5 bases and J 9 bases; nucleotides not matched to a gene: 13. The CDR3 is made up of 16 amino acids.

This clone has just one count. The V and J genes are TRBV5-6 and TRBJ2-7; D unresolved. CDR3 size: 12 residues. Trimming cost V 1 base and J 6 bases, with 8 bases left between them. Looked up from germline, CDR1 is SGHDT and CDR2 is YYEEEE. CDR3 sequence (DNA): TGTGCCAGCAGCTTGAAACTCGCCGAGCAGTACTTC. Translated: CASSLKLAEQYF.

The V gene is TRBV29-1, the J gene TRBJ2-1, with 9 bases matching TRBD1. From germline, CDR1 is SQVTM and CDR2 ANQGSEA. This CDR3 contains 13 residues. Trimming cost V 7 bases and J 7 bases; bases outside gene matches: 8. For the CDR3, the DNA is TGCAGCGCTGGAGGGACAGGGTTTAATGAGCAGTTCTTC. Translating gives CSAGGTGFNEQFF.

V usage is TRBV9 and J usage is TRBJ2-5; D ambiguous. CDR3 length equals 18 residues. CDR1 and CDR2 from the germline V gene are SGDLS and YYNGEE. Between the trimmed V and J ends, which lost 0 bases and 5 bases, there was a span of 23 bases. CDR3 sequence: CASSVVPEDWRAQETQYF. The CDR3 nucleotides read TGTGCCAGCAGCGTAGTGCCCGAGGATTGGCGAGCCCAGGAGACCCAGTACTTC.

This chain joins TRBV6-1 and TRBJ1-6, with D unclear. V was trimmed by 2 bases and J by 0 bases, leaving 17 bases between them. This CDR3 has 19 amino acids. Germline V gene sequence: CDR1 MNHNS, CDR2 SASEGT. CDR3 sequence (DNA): TGTGCCAGCAGTGAATCGAGGCAGCTCTTCAGCTCCTATAATTCACCCCTCCACTTT. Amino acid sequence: CASSESRQLFSSYNSPLHF.

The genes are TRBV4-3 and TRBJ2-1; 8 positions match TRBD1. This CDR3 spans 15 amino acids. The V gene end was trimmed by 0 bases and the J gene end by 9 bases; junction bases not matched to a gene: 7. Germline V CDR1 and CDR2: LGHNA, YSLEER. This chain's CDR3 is CASSQDGAGGSEQFF. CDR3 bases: TGCGCCAGCAGCCAAGATGGGGCAGGGGGCAGTGAGCAGTTCTTC.

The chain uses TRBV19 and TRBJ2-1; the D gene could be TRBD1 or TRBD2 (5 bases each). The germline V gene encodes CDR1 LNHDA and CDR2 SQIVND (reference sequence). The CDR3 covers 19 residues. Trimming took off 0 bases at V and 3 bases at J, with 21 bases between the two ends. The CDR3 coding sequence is TGTGCCAGTAGTATAGATCAGGGAGCCCGATACCTTTTCTACAATGAGCAGTTCTTC. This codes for CASSIDQGARYLFYNEQFF.

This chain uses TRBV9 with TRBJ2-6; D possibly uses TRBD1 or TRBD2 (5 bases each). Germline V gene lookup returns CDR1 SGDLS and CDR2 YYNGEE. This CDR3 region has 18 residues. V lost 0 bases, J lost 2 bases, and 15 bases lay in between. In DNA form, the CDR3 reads TGTGCCAGCAGCGTAGGTCGGCTTGAGGGGACTGGGGCCAACGTCCTGACTTTC. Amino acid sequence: CASSVGRLEGTGANVLTF.

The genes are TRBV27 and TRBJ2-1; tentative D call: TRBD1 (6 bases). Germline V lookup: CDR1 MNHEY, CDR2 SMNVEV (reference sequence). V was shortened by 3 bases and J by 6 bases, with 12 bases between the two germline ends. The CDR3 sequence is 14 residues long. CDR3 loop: CASSFRTGPNEQFF. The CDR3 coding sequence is TGTGCCAGCAGTTTTCGTACAGGGCCCAATGAGCAGTTCTTC.

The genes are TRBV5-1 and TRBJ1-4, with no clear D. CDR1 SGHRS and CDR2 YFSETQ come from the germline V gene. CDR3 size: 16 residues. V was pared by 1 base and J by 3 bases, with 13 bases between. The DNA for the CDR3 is TGCGCCAGCAGCTTGAGAGGTCCGAAAGCTAATGAAAAACTGTTTTTT. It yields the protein CASSLRGPKANEKLFF.

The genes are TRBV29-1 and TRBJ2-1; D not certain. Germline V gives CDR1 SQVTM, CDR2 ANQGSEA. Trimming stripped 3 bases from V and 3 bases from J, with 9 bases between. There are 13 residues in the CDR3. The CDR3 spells CSVDETNYNEQFF. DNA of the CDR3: TGCAGCGTTGATGAGACCAACTACAATGAGCAGTTCTTC.

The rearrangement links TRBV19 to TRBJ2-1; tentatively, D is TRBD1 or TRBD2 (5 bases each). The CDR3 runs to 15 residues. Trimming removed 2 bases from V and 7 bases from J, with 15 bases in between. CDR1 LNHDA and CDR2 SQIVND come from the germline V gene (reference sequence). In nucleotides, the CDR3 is TGTGCCAGTAGTATAATTTTTGGGGGAAAAAATGAGCAGTTCTTC. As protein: CASSIIFGGKNEQFF.

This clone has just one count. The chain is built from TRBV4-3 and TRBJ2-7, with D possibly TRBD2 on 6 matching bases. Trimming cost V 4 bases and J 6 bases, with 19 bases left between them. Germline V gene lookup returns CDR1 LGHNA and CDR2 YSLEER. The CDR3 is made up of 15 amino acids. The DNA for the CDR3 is TGCGCCAGCAGCCTTCACGAGGGCTGGGGGGTCGAGCAGTACTTC. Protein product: CASSLHEGWGVEQYF.

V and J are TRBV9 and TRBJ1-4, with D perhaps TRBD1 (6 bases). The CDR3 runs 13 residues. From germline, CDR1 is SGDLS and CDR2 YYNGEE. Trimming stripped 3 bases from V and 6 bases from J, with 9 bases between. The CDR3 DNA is TGTGCCAGCAGCGGGACAGAAGATGAAAAACTGTTTTTT. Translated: CASSGTEDEKLFF. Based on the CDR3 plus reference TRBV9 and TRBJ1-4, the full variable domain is DSGVTQTPKHLITATGQRVTLRCSPRSGDLSVYWYQQSLDQGLQFLIQYYNGEERAKGNILERFSAQQFPDLHSELNLSSLELGDSALYFCASSGTEDEKLFFGSGTQLSVL.

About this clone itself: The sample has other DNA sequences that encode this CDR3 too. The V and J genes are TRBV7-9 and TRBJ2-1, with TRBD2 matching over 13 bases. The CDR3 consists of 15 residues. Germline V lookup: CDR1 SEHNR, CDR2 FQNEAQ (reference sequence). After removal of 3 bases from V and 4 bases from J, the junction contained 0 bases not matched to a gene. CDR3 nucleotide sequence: TGTGCCAGCAGCTTGACTAGCGGGAGGTACAATGAGCAGTTCTTC. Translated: CASSLTSGRYNEQFF. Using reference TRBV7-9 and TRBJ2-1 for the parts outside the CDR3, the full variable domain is DTGVSQNPRHKITKRGQNVTFRCDPISEHNRLYWYRQTLGQGPEFLTYFQNEAQLEKSRLLSDRFSAERPKGSFSTLEIQRTEQGDSAMYLCASSLTSGRYNEQFFGPGTRLTVL.

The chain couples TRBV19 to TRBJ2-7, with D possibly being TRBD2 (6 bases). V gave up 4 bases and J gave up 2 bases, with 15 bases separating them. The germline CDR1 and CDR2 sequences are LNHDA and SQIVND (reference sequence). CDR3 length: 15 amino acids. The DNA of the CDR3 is TGTGCCAGTAGTAGCCGGGACTTCGACCCCTACGAGCAGTACTTC. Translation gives CASSSRDFDPYEQYF.

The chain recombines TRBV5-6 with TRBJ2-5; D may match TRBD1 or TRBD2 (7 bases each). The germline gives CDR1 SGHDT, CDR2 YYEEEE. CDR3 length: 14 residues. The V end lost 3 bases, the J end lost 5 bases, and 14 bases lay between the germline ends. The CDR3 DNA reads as TGTGCCAGCAGCTCAGGGGGGGGGCTGGAGACCCAGTACTTC. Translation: CASSSGGGLETQYF.

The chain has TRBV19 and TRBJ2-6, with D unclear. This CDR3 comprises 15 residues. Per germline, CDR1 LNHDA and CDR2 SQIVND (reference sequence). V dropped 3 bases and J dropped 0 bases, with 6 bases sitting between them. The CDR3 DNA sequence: TGTGCCAGTAGTATCGACTTCTCTGGGGCCAACGTCCTGACTTTC. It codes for CASSIDFSGANVLTF.

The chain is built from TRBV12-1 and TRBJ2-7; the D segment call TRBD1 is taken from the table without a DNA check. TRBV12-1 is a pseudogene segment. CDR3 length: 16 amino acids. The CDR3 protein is CASSPTRGQVSYEQYF. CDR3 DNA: TGTGCCAGCAGCCCCACCAGAGGACAGGTTTCCTACGAGCAGTACTTC.